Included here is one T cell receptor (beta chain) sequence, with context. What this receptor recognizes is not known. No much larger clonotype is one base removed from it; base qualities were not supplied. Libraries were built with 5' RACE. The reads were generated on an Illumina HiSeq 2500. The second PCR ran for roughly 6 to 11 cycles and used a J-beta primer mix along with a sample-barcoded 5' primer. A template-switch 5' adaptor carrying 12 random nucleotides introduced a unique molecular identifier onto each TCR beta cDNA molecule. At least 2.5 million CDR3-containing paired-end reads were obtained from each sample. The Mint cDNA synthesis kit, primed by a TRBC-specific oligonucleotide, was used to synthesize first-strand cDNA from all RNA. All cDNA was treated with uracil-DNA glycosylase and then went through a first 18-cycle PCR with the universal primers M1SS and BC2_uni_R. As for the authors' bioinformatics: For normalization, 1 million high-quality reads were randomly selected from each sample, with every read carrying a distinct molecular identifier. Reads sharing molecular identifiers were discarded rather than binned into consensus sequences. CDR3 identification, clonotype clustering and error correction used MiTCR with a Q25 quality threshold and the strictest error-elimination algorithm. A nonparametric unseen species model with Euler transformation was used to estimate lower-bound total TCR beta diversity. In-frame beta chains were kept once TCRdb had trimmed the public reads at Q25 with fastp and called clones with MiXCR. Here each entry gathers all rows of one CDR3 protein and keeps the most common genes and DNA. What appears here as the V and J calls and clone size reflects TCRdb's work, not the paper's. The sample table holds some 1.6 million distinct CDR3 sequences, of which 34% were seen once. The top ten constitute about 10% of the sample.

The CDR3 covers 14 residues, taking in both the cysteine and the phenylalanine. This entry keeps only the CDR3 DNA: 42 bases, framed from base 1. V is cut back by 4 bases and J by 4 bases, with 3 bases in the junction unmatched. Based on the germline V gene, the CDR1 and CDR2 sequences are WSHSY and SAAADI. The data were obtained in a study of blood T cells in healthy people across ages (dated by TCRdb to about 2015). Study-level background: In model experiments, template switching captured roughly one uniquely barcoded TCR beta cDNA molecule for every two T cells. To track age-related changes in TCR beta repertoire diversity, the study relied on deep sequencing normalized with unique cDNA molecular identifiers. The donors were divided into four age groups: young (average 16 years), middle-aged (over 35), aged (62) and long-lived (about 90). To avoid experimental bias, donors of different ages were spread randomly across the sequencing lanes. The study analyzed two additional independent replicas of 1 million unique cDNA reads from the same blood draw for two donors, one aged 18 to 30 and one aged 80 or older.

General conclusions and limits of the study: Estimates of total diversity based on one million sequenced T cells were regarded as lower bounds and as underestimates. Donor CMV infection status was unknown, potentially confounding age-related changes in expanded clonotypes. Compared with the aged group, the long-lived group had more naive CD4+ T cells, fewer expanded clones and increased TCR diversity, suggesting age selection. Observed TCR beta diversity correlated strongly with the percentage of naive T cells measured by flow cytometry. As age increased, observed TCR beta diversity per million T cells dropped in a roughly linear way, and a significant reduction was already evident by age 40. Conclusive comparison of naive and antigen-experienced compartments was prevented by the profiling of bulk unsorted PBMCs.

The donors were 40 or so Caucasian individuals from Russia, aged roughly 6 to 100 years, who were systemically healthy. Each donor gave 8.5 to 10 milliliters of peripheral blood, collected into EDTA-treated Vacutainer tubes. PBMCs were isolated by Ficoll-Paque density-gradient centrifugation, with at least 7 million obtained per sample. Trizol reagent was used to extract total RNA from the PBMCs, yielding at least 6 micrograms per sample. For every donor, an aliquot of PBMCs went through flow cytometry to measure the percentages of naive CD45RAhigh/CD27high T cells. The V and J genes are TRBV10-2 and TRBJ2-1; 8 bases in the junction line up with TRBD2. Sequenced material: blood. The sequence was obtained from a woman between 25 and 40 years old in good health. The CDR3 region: CASSGREGYNEQFF. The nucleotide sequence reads TGCGCCAGCAGTGGTCGGGAGGGGTACAATGAGCAGTTCTTC.